This entry lists 10 T cell receptor beta chains sequenced from one sample in a study of T cells after yellow fever vaccination. Via MiXCR, TCRdb re-called the 5' RACE reads, giving one row per CDR3 protein. In the table there are 500,000 to 650,000 distinct CDR3 sequences, around 12% of which are singletons. The sample here was PBMCs, taken on the day of the yellow fever booster vaccination. The source of these receptors is a man aged 25 to 40 who received the YFV17D yellow fever vaccine.

The chain uses TRBV9 and TRBJ1-3, with TRBD1 as a possible D gene (6 bases). Germline CDR1 and CDR2: SGDLS and YYNGEE. V was trimmed by 0 bases and J by 0 bases, leaving 10 bases between them. This CDR3 contains 16 residues. For the CDR3, the DNA is TGTGCCAGCAGCGTAGGTCGGGACACCTCTGGAAACACCATATATTTT. It specifies CASSVGRDTSGNTIYF.

In nucleotides, the CDR3 is TGTGCCATCAGTGAGGCAGCGGGAGGCGGAAACGAGCAGTACTTC. Amino acids: CAISEAAGGGNEQYF. The chain is built from TRBV10-3 and TRBJ2-7; 9 bases are a match to TRBD2. CDR1 is ENHRY, CDR2 SYGVKD, per germline. The CDR3 consists of 15 residues. J was trimmed by 5 bases and V by 2 bases; bases with no gene match: 7.

Written as DNA, the CDR3 is TGTGCCAGCAGTTTCCTAGCGGGGGACACCGGGGAGCTGTTTTTT. This gives the protein CASSFLAGDTGELFF. This chain joins TRBV12-3 or TRBV12-4 and TRBJ2-2, with 10 nucleotides matching TRBD2. The CDR3 length is 15 residues. The trim removed 3 bases at V and 3 bases at J, leaving 1 base unmatched.

The CDR3 sequence is CSAPGLAGTYEQYF. CDR3 nucleotides: TGCAGTGCCCCCGGACTAGCGGGAACGTACGAGCAGTACTTC. The V call is TRBV20-1, the J call TRBJ2-7, with 12 bases identical to TRBD2. After removal of 6 bases from V and 4 bases from J, the junction contained 7 bases not matched to a gene. The CDR3 sequence is 14 residues long. The germline CDR1 and CDR2 sequences are DFQATT and SNEGSKA (reference sequence).

This clonotype has just a few counts. The chain recombines TRBV14 with TRBJ2-2; maybe TRBD1 (6 bases). The CDR3 is 15 residues long. Germline loops: CDR1 SGHDN, CDR2 FVKESK. The V gene lost 8 bases and the J gene lost 3 bases, with 16 bases spanning the gap. The CDR3 loop is CASSKTGWDTGELFF. The CDR3 DNA sequence: TGTGCCAGCTCCAAGACAGGATGGGACACCGGGGAGCTGTTTTTT.

Only a few counts were recorded for this clonotype. The V gene is TRBV27, the J gene TRBJ2-7, with D hard to call. Germline CDR1 and CDR2: MNHEY and SMNVEV (reference sequence). The CDR3 extends over 14 amino acids. Trimming pared 1 base from V and 1 base from J, leaving 8 bases between. The CDR3 sequence: CASSLFRLSYEQYF. In DNA form, the CDR3 reads TGTGCCAGCAGTTTATTCCGGCTATCCTACGAGCAGTACTTC.

This clonotype was seen only a few times. The J gene is TRBJ2-2, the V gene TRBV15; a possible D gene is TRBD2 (5 bases). V shed 11 bases and J shed 2 bases, with 12 bases lying between them. The V gene's germline CDR1 is LNHNV and CDR2 YYDKDF (reference sequence). The CDR3 is 13 amino acids. CDR3 DNA: TGTGCCTTCCTCGAGGGTAACACCGGGGAGCTGTTTTTT. Protein product: CAFLEGNTGELFF.

The rearrangement uses TRBV6-2 or TRBV6-3 and TRBJ2-2, with 8 bases fitting TRBD2. This CDR3 contains 17 residues. Germline loops: CDR1 MNHEY, CDR2 SVGEGT. Unmatched junction bases numbered 5, after V lost 2 bases and J lost 0 bases. CDR3 in DNA: TGTGCCAGCAGTTACAGGGGCGGGAGGACGAACACCGGGGAGCTGTTTTTT. This encodes CASSYRGGRTNTGELFF.

This clonotype turned up a few times. The chain combines TRBV7-6 with TRBJ1-1; tentative D call: TRBD1 (5 bases). V lost 0 bases to trimming and J lost 5 bases, with 13 bases between them. Looked up from germline, CDR1 is SGHVS and CDR2 is FNYEAQ. The CDR3 length is 15 residues. For the CDR3, the DNA is TGTGCCAGCAGCTTAGCGGGCCCCGGGGGTACTGAAGCTTTCTTT. This encodes CASSLAGPGGTEAFF.

The V call is TRBV11-2, the J call TRBJ1-3, with D possibly TRBD1 on 5 matching bases. The CDR3 consists of 14 residues. Germline V CDR1 and CDR2: SGHAT, FQNNGV. V was clipped by 8 bases and J by 0 bases, with 11 bases between them. The CDR3 is CASSGASSGNTIYF. The DNA for the CDR3 is TGTGCCAGCTCTGGGGCCAGCTCTGGAAACACCATATATTTT. Full variable domain (missing parts from reference TRBV11-2 and TRBJ1-3): EAGVAQSPRYKIIEKRQSVAFWCNPISGHATLYWYQQILGQGPKLLIQFQNNGVVDDSQLPKDRFSAERLKGVDSTLKIQPAKLEDSAVYLCASSGASSGNTIYFGEGSWLTVV.